The 12 T cell receptor beta chains reported below all come from one sample, sequenced in a study of cytomegalovirus exposure and HLA in healthy donors. 13 Jbeta primers and 60 Vbeta primers were used for the PCR. Generated by immunoSEQ multiplex PCR, the TCRdb table keeps only in-frame clones and is missing some. The data show under 300,000 clones, around two thirds seen once. The source material was PBMCs. These receptors all stem from a female donor in good health and CMV-seronegative.

This clone was seen only a few times. J is TRBJ2-7 and V is TRBV11-2; possibly TRBD2 for D (6 bases). Trimming took off 1 base at V and 0 bases at J, with 13 bases between the two ends. Per germline, CDR1 SGHAT and CDR2 FQNNGV. The CDR3 has 16 amino acids. CDR3 in amino acids: CASSLVTGVLSYEQYF. CDR3 nucleotide sequence: TGTGCCAGCAGCTTAGTTACGGGGGTCCTCTCCTACGAGCAGTACTTC.

In DNA form, the CDR3 reads TGCAGCGTTGAAGAGGACAGGCACTACGAGCAGTACTTC. Translating it yields CSVEEDRHYEQYF. The chain recombines TRBV29-1 with TRBJ2-7; 7 nucleotides match TRBD1. J was trimmed by 3 bases and V by 0 bases; bases with no gene match: 2. The CDR3 totals 13 residues. The germline gives CDR1 SQVTM, CDR2 ANQGSEA.

The chain couples TRBV5-4 to TRBJ2-7; maybe TRBD1 (7 bases). CDR3 length: 16 amino acids. CDR1 and CDR2 from the germline V gene are SGHNT and YYREEE (reference sequence). Trimming left V 4 bases short and J 4 bases short, with 21 bases between. The CDR3 DNA reads as TGTGCCAGCAGCGCGGGACAGATGAGGAGCCCTTACGAGCAGTACTTC. Translated: CASSAGQMRSPYEQYF.

V and J are TRBV6-5 and TRBJ2-2; TRBD2 aligns across 7 bases. This CDR3 has 16 amino acids. CDR1 and CDR2 (germline): MNHEY, SVGAGI. Trimming took 4 bases from V and 5 from J; bases not matched to a gene: 10. The CDR3 sequence is CASSLGAGVTTGELFF. CDR3 DNA: TGTGCCAGCAGTTTAGGGGCGGGAGTAACGACCGGGGAGCTGTTTTTT.

The V call is TRBV29-1, the J call TRBJ2-7, with a tentative D call TRBD1 (5 bases). CDR1 and CDR2 from the germline V gene are SQVTM and ANQGSEA. The CDR3 extends over 14 amino acids. V was shortened by 2 bases and J by 2 bases, with 13 bases between the two germline ends. DNA for the CDR3: TGCAGCGTTGAACTAGGGGAAGGGACCTACGAGCAGTACTTC. Residues: CSVELGEGTYEQYF.

The V call is TRBV27, the J call TRBJ2-1; TRBD2 matches at 10 bases. The CDR3 contains 14 residues. V dropped 8 bases and J dropped 3; count of bases not matched to a gene: 4. CDR1 is MNHEY, CDR2 SMNVEV, per germline (reference sequence). The CDR3 loop is CASRLAGDYNEQFF. The DNA of the CDR3 is TGTGCCAGCCGACTAGCGGGCGACTACAATGAGCAGTTCTTC.

This clone was seen a handful of times. The chain links TRBV5-1 to TRBJ1-1; no clear D. The CDR3 consists of 13 residues. V was cut by 6 bases and J by 1 base, with 10 bases left in between. Germline V gives CDR1 SGHRS, CDR2 YFSETQ. CDR3 nucleotide sequence: TGCGCCAGCAAGTTCACGGGGAACACTGAAGCTTTCTTT. Protein sequence: CASKFTGNTEAFF.

A single count supports this clone. The chain employs TRBV9 and TRBJ1-3, with 7 nucleotides matching TRBD1. The length of the CDR3 is 17 residues. Trimming took 0 bases from V and 0 from J; bases not matched to a gene: 6. In germline, CDR1 is SGDLS, CDR2 YYNGEE. CDR3: CASSVAATGSSGNTIYF. As DNA, the CDR3 is TGTGCCAGCAGCGTAGCGGCGACAGGGTCCTCTGGAAACACCATATATTTT.

This sequence joins TRBV19 and TRBJ2-2; 9 bases are a match to TRBD2. This CDR3 has 19 amino acids. Per germline, CDR1 LNHDA and CDR2 SQIVND (reference sequence). V was clipped by 4 bases and J by 1 base; unmatched bases: 13. The CDR3 region is CASSRAPMATSGNTGELFF. Written as DNA, the CDR3 is TGTGCCAGTAGTAGGGCCCCCATGGCGACTAGCGGGAACACCGGGGAGCTGTTTTTT.

The chain employs TRBV10-3 and TRBJ2-7, with D unresolved. V shed 0 bases and J shed 7 bases, with 13 bases lying between them. CDR1 and CDR2 from the germline V gene are ENHRY and SYGVKD. The CDR3 is made up of 14 amino acids. CDR3 sequence: CAISESAKSGEQYF. CDR3 DNA: TGTGCCATCAGTGAGTCGGCCAAATCAGGAGAGCAGTACTTC.

The gene calls are TRBV18 and TRBJ1-1; the D is unclear. V dropped 6 bases and J dropped 1 base, with 9 bases sitting between them. The CDR3 consists of 13 residues. CDR1 and CDR2 from the germline V gene are KGHSH and LQKENI. The CDR3 nucleotides read TGTGCCAGCTCCCTAGGTCCGAACACTGAAGCTTTCTTT. It translates to CASSLGPNTEAFF.

The chain combines TRBV9 with TRBJ1-3; D is perhaps TRBD1 (5 bases). Deletions cut 3 bases from V and 2 bases from J, with 12 bases between. Germline V gives CDR1 SGDLS, CDR2 YYNGEE. This CDR3 comprises 15 residues. In DNA, the CDR3 is TGTGCCAGCAGCGCCCGGACACCCCCTGGAAACACCATATATTTT. It is translated as CASSARTPPGNTIYF.